The sequence of this T cell receptor beta chain was determined in a study of T cell repertoires in cytomegalovirus infection. As for the study in general: CMV epitopes that were recently identified and HLA-C-restricted were used alongside well-studied HLA-B-restricted ones. In public TCR beta signatures, there were indications of both CMV infection and matching HLA type. Study conclusions and caveats: The cumulative frequency of public TCR beta families distinguished individuals who carried CMV together with the relevant HLA. Dominating the ex vivo response were TCR beta clonotypes that were CMV-specific and HLA-C-restricted.

MiXCR, run by TCRdb on the reads, gives a single entry per CDR3 protein. Counted here are tens of thousands of distinct CDR3 sequences, more than 20% occurring once; the ten biggest clones make up 50%. The CDR3 loop spans 17 amino acids. CDR1 and CDR2 (germline): MNHEY, SMNVEV (reference sequence). V lost 5 bases to trimming and J lost 0 bases; unmatched junction nucleotides: 12. Concerning this clonotype: Its antigen is undetermined.

The sequenced sample was CD8+ T cells from cultured PBMCs, obtained from culture after CMV antigen stimulation. This TCR came from a human donor in good health (CMV status not recorded). Some clones in this sample may be carry-over from other donors' samples. The chain has TRBV27 and TRBJ1-1; TRBD1 matches 7 bases. The CDR3 nucleotides read TGTGCCAGCAGTGCCAAAGGGCAGGGGGTTGTGAACACTGAAGCTTTCTTT. Translation: CASSAKGQGVVNTEAFF.